This is a list of T cell receptor beta chains from one sample in a study of blood T cell repertoires in COVID-19. TCRdb's table, derived via immunoSEQ multiplex PCR, lists solely in-frame clones and lacks some. The table has about 380,000 clones, more than 65% seen once. What was sequenced was peripheral blood. Receptor source: a human donor with acute or convalescent COVID-19. The donor label of this sample is uncertain. Both conserved end residues are part of each CDR3. The order of the fields is clone size, J gene, D gene, V gene, CDR3 DNA, CDR3 protein. D genes are given only for firm matches. Expanded clones get a size class; other rows say once, few or many, or leave the size out.

abundance: .
j_gene: TRBJ1-1
d_gene: TRBD1
v_gene: TRBV5-1
CDR3nt: TGCGCCAGCAGACTTACAGGGGGTATCACTGAAGCTTTCTTT
CDR3aa: CASRLTGGITEAFF

abundance: .
j_gene: TRBJ2-1
d_gene: .
v_gene: TRBV5-1
CDR3nt: TGCGCCAGCAGCTCAGACAGCAGCTCCTACAATGAGCAGTTCTTC
CDR3aa: CASSSDSSSYNEQFF

abundance: .
j_gene: TRBJ2-3
d_gene: TRBD2
v_gene: TRBV5-1
CDR3nt: TGCGCCAGCAGCTTAACAAGCGGGGGGCGGGATACGCAGTATTTT
CDR3aa: CASSLTSGGRDTQYF

abundance: .
j_gene: TRBJ1-1
d_gene: .
v_gene: TRBV28
CDR3nt: TGTGCCAGCAGTTTTACGGGGTCGGGACTTGGGACTGAAGCTTTCTTT
CDR3aa: CASSFTGSGLGTEAFF

abundance: .
j_gene: TRBJ1-5
d_gene: .
v_gene: TRBV19
CDR3nt: TGTGCCAGTAGTATATGGATCGGGGGAGGCAATCAGCCCCAGCATTTT
CDR3aa: CASSIWIGGGNQPQHF

abundance: .
j_gene: TRBJ1-2
d_gene: .
v_gene: TRBV28
CDR3nt: TGTGCCAGCAGTTTAAGGCTCGGGGATGGCTACACCTTC
CDR3aa: CASSLRLGDGYTF

abundance: .
j_gene: TRBJ2-3
d_gene: .
v_gene: TRBV5-1
CDR3nt: TGCGCCAGCAGCTGGGGGCCTCGTCGGGCCTCAGATACGCAGTATTTT
CDR3aa: CASSWGPRRASDTQYF

abundance: .
j_gene: TRBJ1-4
d_gene: .
v_gene: TRBV7-8
CDR3nt: TGTGCCAGCAGCTTAGAGGCGGCCTCAACTAATGAAAAACTGTTTTTT
CDR3aa: CASSLEAASTNEKLFF

abundance: .
j_gene: TRBJ1-3
d_gene: .
v_gene: TRBV18
CDR3nt: TGTGCCAGCTCACCGATTGAGAACACCATATATTTT
CDR3aa: CASSPIENTIYF

abundance: .
j_gene: TRBJ2-3
d_gene: .
v_gene: TRBV3-1/TRBV3-2
CDR3nt: TGTGCCAGCAGACCGAGACAGGCAGATACGCAGTATTTT
CDR3aa: CASRPRQADTQYF

abundance: .
j_gene: TRBJ2-3
d_gene: .
v_gene: TRBV20-1
CDR3nt: TGCAGTGCTGGGACACCAGATACGCAGTATTTT
CDR3aa: CSAGTPDTQYF

abundance: .
j_gene: TRBJ2-2
d_gene: TRBD2
v_gene: TRBV3-1/TRBV3-2
CDR3nt: TGTGCCAGCAGCCGGCCGACTAGCGGGGGGGCCGGCGGGGAGCTGTTTTTT
CDR3aa: CASSRPTSGGAGGELFF

abundance: .
j_gene: TRBJ2-1
d_gene: .
v_gene: TRBV27
CDR3nt: TGTGCCAGCAGTCTGAGAGAACCAACCTACAATGAGCAGTTCTTC
CDR3aa: CASSLREPTYNEQFF

abundance: .
j_gene: TRBJ2-2
d_gene: .
v_gene: TRBV9
CDR3nt: TGTGCCAGCAGCGTGGACCTTCAGGGCACCGGGGAGCTGTTTTTT
CDR3aa: CASSVDLQGTGELFF

abundance: .
j_gene: TRBJ1-3
d_gene: TRBD1
v_gene: TRBV28
CDR3nt: TGTGCCAGCAGTACGAAGCTAATCCGGGACAGGGTACCTGGAAACACCATATATTTT
CDR3aa: CASSTKLIRDRVPGNTIYF

abundance: .
j_gene: TRBJ1-1
d_gene: .
v_gene: TRBV7-8
CDR3nt: TGTGCCAGCAGCTTATTATGGCCGAACACTGAAGCTTTCTTT
CDR3aa: CASSLLWPNTEAFF

abundance: .
j_gene: TRBJ1-2
d_gene: .
v_gene: TRBV7-5
CDR3nt: TGTGTCAGAAGCTTAGCTCTGGACAGGGGGCGAATTGGCTACACCTTC
CDR3aa: CVRSLALDRGRIGYTF

abundance: .
j_gene: TRBJ2-5
d_gene: TRBD2
v_gene: TRBV28
CDR3nt: TGTGCCAGCAGCATAGCGGGGGGACACCAAGAGACCCAGTACTTC
CDR3aa: CASSIAGGHQETQYF

abundance: .
j_gene: TRBJ1-3
d_gene: TRBD1
v_gene: TRBV28
CDR3nt: TGTGCCAGCAGTCTGACAGGGGGCGATAACACCATATATTTT
CDR3aa: CASSLTGGDNTIYF

abundance: .
j_gene: TRBJ2-7
d_gene: .
v_gene: TRBV7-9
CDR3nt: TGTGCCAGCAGCTTTGGGACTTCCAGCTCCTACGAGCAGTACTTC
CDR3aa: CASSFGTSSSYEQYF

abundance: .
j_gene: TRBJ2-6
d_gene: .
v_gene: TRBV25-1
CDR3nt: TGTGCCAGCAGATCGTCTGGGGCCAACGTCCTGACTTTC
CDR3aa: CASRSSGANVLTF

abundance: .
j_gene: TRBJ1-1
d_gene: TRBD1
v_gene: TRBV27
CDR3nt: TGTGCCAGCAGTTTATTGGGACAGGGGAACACTGAAGCTTTCTTT
CDR3aa: CASSLLGQGNTEAFF

abundance: .
j_gene: TRBJ1-2
d_gene: .
v_gene: TRBV6-6
CDR3nt: TGTGCCAGCAGCGCTGACTTTTACTATGGCTACACCTTC
CDR3aa: CASSADFYYGYTF

abundance: .
j_gene: TRBJ1-6
d_gene: TRBD1
v_gene: TRBV7-2
CDR3nt: TGTGCCAGCAGCTTGACAGGGGGCGCGGGAAATTCACCCCTCCACTTT
CDR3aa: CASSLTGGAGNSPLHF

abundance: .
j_gene: TRBJ1-1
d_gene: .
v_gene: TRBV18
CDR3nt: TGTGCCAGCTCACAGGGGGAGAACACTGAAGCTTTCTTT
CDR3aa: CASSQGENTEAFF

abundance: .
j_gene: TRBJ2-2
d_gene: TRBD1
v_gene: TRBV3-1/TRBV3-2
CDR3nt: TGTGCCAGCAGCCCACACCAAAGGACAGGGAACACCGGGGAGCTGTTTTTT
CDR3aa: CASSPHQRTGNTGELFF

abundance: .
j_gene: TRBJ2-7
d_gene: TRBD1
v_gene: TRBV4-1
CDR3nt: TGCGCCAGCAGCCACCTTACCGGGACAGCTTACGAGCAGTACTTC
CDR3aa: CASSHLTGTAYEQYF

abundance: .
j_gene: TRBJ2-3
d_gene: .
v_gene: TRBV14
CDR3nt: TGTGCCAGCAGCTGGGGGGGGGCAGCAGATACGCAGTATTTT
CDR3aa: CASSWGGAADTQYF

abundance: .
j_gene: TRBJ1-1
d_gene: TRBD1
v_gene: TRBV6-1
CDR3nt: TGTGCCAGCAGTGTACAATACACAGGGACAGGTTTCCCTGAAGCTTTCTTT
CDR3aa: CASSVQYTGTGFPEAFF

abundance: .
j_gene: TRBJ2-1
d_gene: TRBD2
v_gene: TRBV5-4
CDR3nt: TGTGCCAGCAGCTTCGACGGGACTAGGCTCGGTGAGCAGTTCTTC
CDR3aa: CASSFDGTRLGEQFF

abundance: .
j_gene: TRBJ1-3
d_gene: .
v_gene: TRBV7-9
CDR3nt: TGTGCCAGCAGCTTCGACAGTTTAGGCCCTGGAAACACCATATATTTT
CDR3aa: CASSFDSLGPGNTIYF

abundance: .
j_gene: TRBJ1-2
d_gene: TRBD1
v_gene: TRBV2
CDR3nt: TGTGCCAGCTCTAGGACAGGCTCGGCGAGGATCTATGGCTACACCTTC
CDR3aa: CASSRTGSARIYGYTF

abundance: .
j_gene: TRBJ2-1
d_gene: TRBD2
v_gene: TRBV3-1/TRBV3-2
CDR3nt: TGTGCCAGCAGCCGTGGAGCGGGGGCATTCTCGTACTACAATGAGCAGTTCTTC
CDR3aa: CASSRGAGAFSYYNEQFF

abundance: .
j_gene: TRBJ2-3
d_gene: TRBD2
v_gene: TRBV11-2
CDR3nt: TGTGCCAGCAGCATTATTTCCGGGGGGGCAGATACGCAGTATTTT
CDR3aa: CASSIISGGADTQYF

abundance: .
j_gene: TRBJ1-4
d_gene: .
v_gene: TRBV5-4
CDR3nt: TGTGCCAGCAGACCAGGACATGCAACTAATGAAAAACTGTTTTTT
CDR3aa: CASRPGHATNEKLFF

abundance: .
j_gene: TRBJ1-1
d_gene: TRBD1
v_gene: TRBV10-1
CDR3nt: TGCGCCAGCAGTGAGTCTACTGGACAGGGGAACACTGAAGCTTTCTTT
CDR3aa: CASSESTGQGNTEAFF

abundance: .
j_gene: TRBJ2-7
d_gene: TRBD1
v_gene: TRBV2
CDR3nt: TGTGCCAGCAGTGAAGGCAGGGGGCGTTACGAGCAGTACTTC
CDR3aa: CASSEGRGRYEQYF

abundance: once
j_gene: TRBJ2-2
d_gene: TRBD2
v_gene: TRBV5-1
CDR3nt: TGCGCCAGCAGCTTGACTAGCGGTACGAACACCGGGGAGCTGTTTTTT
CDR3aa: CASSLTSGTNTGELFF

abundance: .
j_gene: TRBJ2-3
d_gene: TRBD2
v_gene: TRBV10-1
CDR3nt: TGCGCCAGCAGTGAGGGGACTAGTGGTTCTGATACGCAGTATTTT
CDR3aa: CASSEGTSGSDTQYF

abundance: .
j_gene: TRBJ1-6
d_gene: .
v_gene: TRBV5-5
CDR3nt: TGTGCCAGCAGCGCAACGGCCACAGCAGGAACGTCACCCCTCCACTTT
CDR3aa: CASSATATAGTSPLHF

abundance: once
j_gene: TRBJ2-7
d_gene: .
v_gene: TRBV27
CDR3nt: TGTGCCAGCAGTGTCGGGTCCTACGAGCAGTACTTC
CDR3aa: CASSVGSYEQYF

abundance: once
j_gene: TRBJ1-5
d_gene: .
v_gene: TRBV5-1
CDR3nt: TGCGCCAGCAGCTTGAATCCGGGAAAAGGTCAGCCCCAGCATTTT
CDR3aa: CASSLNPGKGQPQHF

abundance: .
j_gene: TRBJ2-1
d_gene: .
v_gene: TRBV5-1
CDR3nt: TGCGCCAGCAGCCACCCGGGGGGCTCTCAGCTCAATGAGCAGTTCTTC
CDR3aa: CASSHPGGSQLNEQFF

abundance: .
j_gene: TRBJ2-5
d_gene: .
v_gene: TRBV5-1
CDR3nt: TGCGCCAGCAAAACAGGGTCTTTCGAAGAGACCCAGTACTTC
CDR3aa: CASKTGSFEETQYF

abundance: .
j_gene: TRBJ1-2
d_gene: .
v_gene: TRBV12-3/TRBV12-4
CDR3nt: TGTGCCAGCAGTTCTCAGGGAATGGAAGGCTACACCTTC
CDR3aa: CASSSQGMEGYTF

abundance: once
j_gene: TRBJ2-1
d_gene: TRBD2
v_gene: TRBV9
CDR3nt: TGTGCCAGCAGCACTAGCGGGAGGGGGCTAAATGAGCAGTTCTTC
CDR3aa: CASSTSGRGLNEQFF

abundance: .
j_gene: TRBJ1-1
d_gene: .
v_gene: TRBV2
CDR3nt: TGTGCCAGCAAGGACAACTCGGGCACTGAAGCTTTCTTT
CDR3aa: CASKDNSGTEAFF

abundance: .
j_gene: TRBJ1-2
d_gene: .
v_gene: TRBV7-8
CDR3nt: TGTGCCAGCAGCTTAGAACAGACTAACTATGGCTACACCTTC
CDR3aa: CASSLEQTNYGYTF

abundance: .
j_gene: TRBJ2-7
d_gene: TRBD2
v_gene: TRBV6-1
CDR3nt: TGTGCCAGCAGTGAAGTGGCGGGAGCACTCTACGAGCAGTACTTC
CDR3aa: CASSEVAGALYEQYF

abundance: .
j_gene: TRBJ1-5
d_gene: .
v_gene: TRBV28
CDR3nt: TGTGCCAGCAGTGTGATCCACAGAGATAGCAATCAGCCCCAGCATTTT
CDR3aa: CASSVIHRDSNQPQHF

abundance: few
j_gene: TRBJ2-2
d_gene: TRBD2
v_gene: TRBV27
CDR3nt: TGTGCCAGCAGTCGCCCGGGACTAGCGTACGGGGAGCTGTTTTTT
CDR3aa: CASSRPGLAYGELFF

abundance: .
j_gene: TRBJ2-7
d_gene: TRBD2
v_gene: TRBV5-4
CDR3nt: TGTGCCAGCAGCCGGATAGCGGGAGCGTACTACGAGCAGTACTTC
CDR3aa: CASSRIAGAYYEQYF